Each of the 10 T cell receptor beta chains below was sequenced from the same sample in a study of T cells in Graves' hyperthyroidism and ophthalmopathy. The investigators amplified TCR beta CDR3 regions from RNA transcripts. The HTBI primer set drove a first-round RT-PCR of the TCR CDR3. TCRdb passed the multiplex PCR reads through MiXCR, listing each CDR3 protein once. The sample has 300,000 to 400,000 distinct CDR3 sequences; roughly 14% are singletons. The source material was blood. Source of these receptors: a woman in her 30s with Graves' hyperthyroidism.

At least ten counts were recorded for this clonotype. V usage is TRBV6-2 or TRBV6-3 and J usage is TRBJ2-1, with D possibly TRBD2 on 5 matching bases. The length of the CDR3 is 15 residues. Trimming left V 6 bases short and J 0 bases short, with 12 bases between. The germline V gene has CDR1 MNHEY and CDR2 SVGEGT. CDR3 region: CASSRAASSYNEQFF. The CDR3 DNA reads TGTGCCAGCAGCCGAGCGGCAAGCTCCTACAATGAGCAGTTCTTC.

The V gene is TRBV10-3, the J gene TRBJ1-4; TRBD1 aligns across 7 bases. CDR1 is ENHRY and CDR2 is SYGVKD in the germline V gene. The CDR3 runs 18 residues. The V gene end was trimmed by 2 bases and the J gene end by 4 bases; junction bases not matched to a gene: 13. The DNA of the CDR3 is TGTGCCATCAGTGAGGGACCCCTGACGACAGGGTTTAATGAAAAACTGTTTTTT. It specifies CAISEGPLTTGFNEKLFF.

This clonotype was found many times. The chain joins TRBV20-1 to TRBJ2-2, with a weak D call TRBD1 (5 bases). Per the germline V gene, CDR1 is DFQATT and CDR2 is SNEGSKA (reference sequence). Trimming removed 2 bases at V and 1 base at J, with 14 bases between. The CDR3 sequence is 16 residues long. CDR3 DNA sequence: TGCAGTGCTAGACCCCAGGGCTCACTGAACACCGGGGAGCTGTTTTTT. Translating it yields CSARPQGSLNTGELFF.

This clonotype has at least ten counts. The chain is built from TRBV3-1 and TRBJ2-3, with D possibly TRBD1 on 5 matching bases. Germline V lookup: CDR1 LGHDT, CDR2 YNNKEL (reference sequence). This CDR3 is built from 14 residues. Trimming pared 0 bases from V and 9 bases from J, leaving 13 bases between. CDR3 region: CASSQDGQGITQYF. The CDR3 DNA reads as TGTGCCAGCAGCCAAGACGGACAAGGGATAACGCAGTATTTT.

V gene TRBV6-2 or TRBV6-3 combines with J gene TRBJ2-7, with 8 positions matching TRBD1. With 7 bases clipped from V and 2 bases from J, the junction kept 4 bases outside the gene matches. CDR3 length: 13 amino acids. Germline assignment: CDR1 MNHEY and CDR2 SVGEGT. CDR3 nucleotide sequence: TGTGCCAGCACCAAGACAGGGGCCTACGAGCAGTACTTC. It translates to CASTKTGAYEQYF.

This clonotype was observed a handful of times. The V and J genes are TRBV9 and TRBJ1-4; D is undetermined. Trimming shortened V by 4 bases and J by 5 bases, and 15 bases separated the two germline ends. The germline V gene encodes CDR1 SGDLS and CDR2 YYNGEE. The CDR3 runs 15 residues. The CDR3 here is CASSPTTGVNEKLFF. The DNA of the CDR3 is TGTGCCAGCAGCCCCACCACCGGGGTAAATGAAAAACTGTTTTTT.

The gene calls are TRBV5-1 and TRBJ1-6; 7 nucleotides line up with TRBD1. The CDR3 totals 16 residues. The germline gives CDR1 SGHRS, CDR2 YFSETQ. The J segment lost 7 bases and the V segment lost 3 bases, leaving 10 bases of the junction unmatched. CDR3 loop: CASSWESGQRNSPLHF. CDR3 DNA sequence: TGCGCCAGCAGCTGGGAATCGGGACAGAGGAATTCACCCCTCCACTTT. The entire variable domain, with the rest obtained from reference TRBV5-1 and TRBJ1-6, is as follows: KAGVTQTPRYLIKTRGQQVTLSCSPISGHRSVSWYQQTPGQGLQFLFEYFSETQRNKGNFPGRFSGRQFSNSRSEMNVSTLELGDSALYLCASSWESGQRNSPLHFGNGTRLTVT.

As regards this clonotype: A much larger clone sits a single nucleotide away, making a read error possible. V is TRBV27 and J is TRBJ2-3, with D unclear. The CDR3 covers 14 residues. Germline values: CDR1 MNHEY, CDR2 SMNVEV (reference sequence). This CDR3 reads CAGSLSTSSDTQYF. As DNA, the CDR3 is TGTGCCGGCAGTTTAAGTACGTCTTCAGATACGCAGTATTTT.

This clonotype was counted only a few times. V and J are TRBV3-1 and TRBJ2-1; no clear D. This CDR3 comprises 15 residues. Germline assignment: CDR1 LGHDT and CDR2 YNNKEL (reference sequence). Trimming removed 4 bases at V and 7 bases at J, with 17 bases between. CDR3 amino acids: CASSPVLPPPNEQFF. DNA for the CDR3: TGTGCCAGCAGCCCCGTCTTACCGCCCCCAAATGAGCAGTTCTTC.

J is TRBJ2-5 and V is TRBV20-1; D may be TRBD2 (5 bases). CDR3 length: 14 amino acids. Trimming left V 6 bases short and J 4 bases short, with 18 bases between. CDR1 is DFQATT and CDR2 is SNEGSKA in the germline V gene (reference sequence). The CDR3 DNA sequence: TGCAGTGCGAGAACTAGGGTATCGCCAGAGACCCAGTACTTC. Protein product: CSARTRVSPETQYF.